The clone carrying this T cell receptor (beta chain) came up a few times. Its antigen remains unidentified. The sample is drawn from a study of T-cell reconstitution after alpha-beta-depleted transplantation in children. The study, taken as a whole, reports: T-cell counts and diversity at one year post-transplant came mainly from newly produced T cells.

There are 14 residues in the CDR3. Germline V gives CDR1 LGHNT, CDR2 FRNRAP. V was pared by 1 base and J by 9 bases, with 15 bases between. Preparing the TCRbeta library involved the use of unique molecular identifiers. Each CDR3 protein is one row after TCRdb ran MiXCR on the PCR reads. The sample gives under 750,000 distinct CDR3 sequences, 20% to 25% of which show up once; over 12% is in the top ten. The sequencing used PBMCs, mostly from graft donor cells, collected 360 days after TCRalphabeta/CD19-depleted stem cell transplant. The chain carries TRBV12-5 and TRBJ2-5, with D possibly being TRBD1 (5 bases). This clonotype originated in a boy in the first two years of life who had a stem cell transplant for acute myeloid leukemia, so the T cells may come from the graft donor. The CDR3 spells CASGLAQRPRAQYF. CDR3 sequence (DNA): TGTGCTAGTGGTTTGGCGCAGCGCCCCAGGGCCCAGTACTTC.